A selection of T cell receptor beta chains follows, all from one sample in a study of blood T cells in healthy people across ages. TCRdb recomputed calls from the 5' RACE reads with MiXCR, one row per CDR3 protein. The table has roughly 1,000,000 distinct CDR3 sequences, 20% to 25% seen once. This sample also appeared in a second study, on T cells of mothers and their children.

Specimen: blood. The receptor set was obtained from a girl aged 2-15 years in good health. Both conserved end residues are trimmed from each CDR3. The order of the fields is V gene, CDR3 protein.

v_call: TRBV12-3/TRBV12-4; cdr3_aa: ASSLVLGNTDTQY
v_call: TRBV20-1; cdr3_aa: SARDIDIQY
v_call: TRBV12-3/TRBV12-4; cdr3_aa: ASTGFSGGPNEQF
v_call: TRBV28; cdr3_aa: ASSLSFDTQY
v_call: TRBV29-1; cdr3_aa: SVREGDEQF
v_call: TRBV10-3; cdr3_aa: AISAKGTEAF
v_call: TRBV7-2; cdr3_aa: ASSLVGTGASYEQY
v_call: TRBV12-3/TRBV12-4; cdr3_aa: ASSRGTFPGYT
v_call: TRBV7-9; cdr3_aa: ASIYGLAGNEQF
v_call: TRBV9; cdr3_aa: ASSERLNSPLH
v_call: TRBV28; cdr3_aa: ASRPRTGVQIGTDTQY
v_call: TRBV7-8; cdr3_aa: ASSPPASEEETQY
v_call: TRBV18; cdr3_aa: ASSPLGPGGTEAF
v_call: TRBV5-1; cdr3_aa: ASSLEFGGEAYGYT
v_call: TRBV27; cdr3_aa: ASSYTGGLYNEQF
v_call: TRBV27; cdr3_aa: ASSLLGPMDIQY
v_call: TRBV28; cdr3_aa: ASYPFEGGAHEQY
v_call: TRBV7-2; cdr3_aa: ASSLAGTGQYGYT
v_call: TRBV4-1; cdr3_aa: ASSQPGGQVEF
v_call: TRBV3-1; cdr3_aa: ASSQGIVDYQETQY
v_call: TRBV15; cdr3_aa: ATSRGQGAKPQH
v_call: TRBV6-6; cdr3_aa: ASSYAAGYEQY
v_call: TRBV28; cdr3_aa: ASRIAGGIQETQY
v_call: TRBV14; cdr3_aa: ASSVSSGANVLT
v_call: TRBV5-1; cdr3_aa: ASSLTTGDSAKTQY
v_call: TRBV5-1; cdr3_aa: ASTSQEGGELF
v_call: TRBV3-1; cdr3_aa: ASSQADYEAF
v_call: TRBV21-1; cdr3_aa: ASDTWWGRKTFYEQY
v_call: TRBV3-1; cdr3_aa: ASSQYGGPREEQF
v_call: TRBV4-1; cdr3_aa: ASSQVKDLKDTQY
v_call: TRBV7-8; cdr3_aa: ASSLGGAHNEQF
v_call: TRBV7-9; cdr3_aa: ASSLGGFDDEQF
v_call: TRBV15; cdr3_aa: ATRMTGTGNTIY
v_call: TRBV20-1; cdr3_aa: SAKDRAGGLTDTQY
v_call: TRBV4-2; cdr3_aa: ASSQEQGYEQY
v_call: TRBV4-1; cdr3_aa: ASSQGVRGRAQYTGELF
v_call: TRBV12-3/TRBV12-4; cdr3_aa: ASSLGLDGDTQY
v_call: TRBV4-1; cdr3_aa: ASSQGRQGDRKLF
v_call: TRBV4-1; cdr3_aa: ASSQEEGAGGYT
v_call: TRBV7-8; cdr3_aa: ASRPAALLIYGYT
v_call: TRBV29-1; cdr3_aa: SVSPLTREQF
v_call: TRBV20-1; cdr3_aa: SARPYLGGKTGETQY
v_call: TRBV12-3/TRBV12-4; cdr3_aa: ASSSIRTGSEKLF
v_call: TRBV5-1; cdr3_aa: ASSGGGQDNTGELF
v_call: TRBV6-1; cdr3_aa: ASSGTSEWKEQY
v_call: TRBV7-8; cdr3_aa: ASSQISGRGGKY
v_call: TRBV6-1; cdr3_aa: ARGRDIGEQY
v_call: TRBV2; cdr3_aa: ASSSFDGGNIYEQY
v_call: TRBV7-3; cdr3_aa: ASSLLTGGFQETQY
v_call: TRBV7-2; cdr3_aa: ASRRQGSNTEAF
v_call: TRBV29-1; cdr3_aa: SVEDLGGVATQETQY
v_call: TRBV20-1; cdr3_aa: SARRGTIDQPQH
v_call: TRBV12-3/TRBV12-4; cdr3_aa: ASSPNRAQPQH